The rows below give T cell receptor beta chains drawn from one sample of a study of blood T cell repertoires in COVID-19. Repertoires were generated with immunoSEQ multiplex PCR, while TCRdb's copy carries only in-frame clones and drops some. The sample shows some 140,000 clones, under 95% of them seen only once. Sequencing was carried out using peripheral blood. The receptor source for this set is a man aged 50-60 years with acute or convalescent COVID-19. Each CDR3 is given with its conserved first and last residue. A D gene is named only where the DNA matches it firmly. Clone size is given for some rows only: seen once, a few or many times, or a class if the clone is expanded.

d_gene,abundance,v_gene,j_gene,CDR3aa,CDR3nt
TRBD1,-,TRBV19,TRBJ1-5,CASSPPGQGTHNQPQHF,TGTGCCAGTAGTCCTCCGGGACAGGGAACCCATAATCAGCCCCAGCATTTT
TRBD1,-,TRBV18,TRBJ2-7,CASSPPGTGYEQYF,TGTGCCAGCTCACCACCGGGGACAGGCTACGAGCAGTACTTC
-,-,TRBV2,TRBJ2-6,CASSLSRSGANVLTF,TGTGCCAGCAGTCTCTCCCGCTCTGGGGCCAACGTCCTGACTTTC
TRBD1,-,TRBV11-1,TRBJ1-4,CASSLTGGEANEKLFF,TGTGCCAGCAGCTTAACAGGGGGCGAAGCTAATGAAAAACTGTTTTTT
TRBD1,-,TRBV28,TRBJ2-5,CASSPGQIVQETQYF,TGTGCCAGCAGTCCGGGACAGATAGTTCAAGAGACCCAGTACTTC
TRBD1,few,TRBV6-5,TRBJ1-2,CASSLSGTGSLGGYTF,TGTGCCAGCAGTTTGTCCGGGACAGGGAGCTTGGGAGGCTACACCTTC
-,-,TRBV6-6,TRBJ1-6,CASSSRPGGDNSPLHF,TGTGCCAGCAGTTCTCGGCCGGGCGGGGATAATTCACCCCTCCACTTT
-,-,TRBV7-2,TRBJ1-5,CASSLQGIGGNQPQHF,TGTGCCAGCAGCTTACAGGGGATAGGAGGCAATCAGCCCCAGCATTTT
-,-,TRBV7-9,TRBJ1-2,CASSSPSEGPTDGYTF,TGTGCCAGCAGCTCTCCGTCGGAGGGACCCACTGATGGCTACACCTTC
-,-,TRBV6-4,TRBJ1-2,CASSPTTGNYGYTF,TGTGCCAGCAGCCCAACCACAGGGAACTATGGCTACACCTTC
TRBD1,-,TRBV4-3,TRBJ2-5,CASSRASDRVGETQYF,TGCGCCAGCAGCCGCGCCTCTGACAGGGTCGGAGAGACCCAGTACTTC
-,-,TRBV4-3,TRBJ2-6,CASSQGPDSGANVLTF,TGCGCCAGCAGCCAGGGCCCGGACTCTGGGGCCAACGTCCTGACTTTC
TRBD1,-,TRBV30,TRBJ1-1,CAWSRMGQMNTEAFF,TGTGCCTGGAGTAGGATGGGACAGATGAACACTGAAGCTTTCTTT
-,-,TRBV7-2,TRBJ1-6,CASSLIEGVRNSPLHF,TGTGCCAGCAGCTTAATCGAGGGTGTGCGTAATTCACCCCTCCACTTT
TRBD1,-,TRBV6-5,TRBJ1-4,CASSITGVPEKLFF,TGTGCCAGCAGCATAACAGGGGTTCCGGAAAAACTGTTTTTT
-,-,TRBV19,TRBJ2-1,CASSGGWKDNEQFF,TGTGCCAGTTCTGGGGGGTGGAAAGACAATGAGCAGTTCTTC
-,-,TRBV7-2,TRBJ1-2,CASSSTPGNYGYTF,TGTGCCAGCAGCTCCACCCCCGGGAACTATGGCTACACCTTC
-,-,TRBV12-3/TRBV12-4,TRBJ1-2,CASIANYGYTF,TGTGCCAGCATAGCTAACTATGGCTACACCTTC
-,-,TRBV2,TRBJ1-2,CASSEEASPNYGYTF,TGTGCCAGCAGTGAGGAGGCATCGCCGAACTATGGCTACACCTTC
-,-,TRBV4-2,TRBJ1-2,CASSQPTERFGYTF,TGTGCCAGCAGCCAACCGACAGAAAGGTTTGGCTACACCTTC